This TCR beta chain was observed in a study of Ad26.COV2.S vaccination and SARS-CoV-2 variants. Notes on the study in general: Compared with placebo recipients, vaccine recipients had higher spike-specific TCR breadth.

Noted treatment: some 19 received Ad26.COV2.S at low or high dose, single or two shots; 5 received placebo; per-sample allocation not given. Material that was analyzed had been drawn on day 63 after the first vaccine or placebo injection. Boston hosted the donor, who was an adult aged 18-55 years. As regards this clone: Its antigen remains unidentified.

Profiled with immunoSEQ multiplex PCR; TCRdb holds only in-frame clones, not every one. The repertoire holds a few hundred thousand clones, with 90% as singletons. Germline CDR1 reads LGHDT; CDR2 reads YNNKEL (reference sequence). Trimming took off 2 bases at V and 5 bases at J, with 8 bases between the two ends. This CDR3 has 13 amino acids. The chain is built from TRBV3-1 (or the pseudogene TRBV3-2) and TRBJ2-3; D gene unclear. The input for sequencing was peripheral blood, taken in a trial of Ad26.COV2.S vaccine versus placebo. This clonotype was obtained from a person aged 18-65 years who received the Ad26.COV2.S COVID-19 vaccine or a placebo. The CDR3 bases are TGTGCCAGCAGCCAATCCAAGGGAGATACGCAGTATTTT. Translation gives CASSQSKGDTQYF.